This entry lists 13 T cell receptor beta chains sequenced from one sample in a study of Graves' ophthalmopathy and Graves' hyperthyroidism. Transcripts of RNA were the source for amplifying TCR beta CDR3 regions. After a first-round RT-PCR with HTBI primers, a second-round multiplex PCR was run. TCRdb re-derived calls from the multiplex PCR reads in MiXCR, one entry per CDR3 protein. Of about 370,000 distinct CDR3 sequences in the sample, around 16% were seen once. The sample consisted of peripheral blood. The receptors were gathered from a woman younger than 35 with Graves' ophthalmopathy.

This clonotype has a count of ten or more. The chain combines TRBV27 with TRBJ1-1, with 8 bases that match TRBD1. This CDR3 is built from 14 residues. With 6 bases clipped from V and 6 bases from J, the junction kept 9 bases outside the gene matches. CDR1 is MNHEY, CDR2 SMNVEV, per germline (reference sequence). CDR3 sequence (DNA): TGTGCCAGCAGGGCCCAGGGGGCGATGGCTGAAGCTTTCTTT. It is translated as CASRAQGAMAEAFF.

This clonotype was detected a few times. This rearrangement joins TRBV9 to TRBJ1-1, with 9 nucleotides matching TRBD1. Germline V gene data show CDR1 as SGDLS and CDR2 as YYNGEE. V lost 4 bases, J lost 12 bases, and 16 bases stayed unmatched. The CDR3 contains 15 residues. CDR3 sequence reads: CASSPRQGGSSGTFF. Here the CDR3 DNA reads TGTGCCAGCAGCCCCCGACAGGGGGGGAGCTCGGGAACTTTCTTT. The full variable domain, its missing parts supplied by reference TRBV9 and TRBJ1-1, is DSGVTQTPKHLITATGQRVTLRCSPRSGDLSVYWYQQSLDQGLQFLIQYYNGEERAKGNILERFSAQQFPDLHSELNLSSLELGDSALYFCASSPRQGGSSGTFFGQGTRLTVV.

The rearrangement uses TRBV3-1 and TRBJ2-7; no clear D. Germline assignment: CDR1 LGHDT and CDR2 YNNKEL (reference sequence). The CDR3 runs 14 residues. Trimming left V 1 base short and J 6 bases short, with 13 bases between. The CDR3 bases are TGTGCCAGCAGCCAAGGATCCGACCCCGCCGAGCAGTACTTC. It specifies CASSQGSDPAEQYF.

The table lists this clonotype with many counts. The CDR3 bases are TGTGCCACCAGATCGACAGGGGACACCGGGGAGCTGTTTTTT. Translating gives CATRSTGDTGELFF. The rearrangement links TRBV24-1 to TRBJ2-2; the match to TRBD1 covers 8 bases. CDR1 and CDR2 from the germline V gene are KGHDR and SFDVKD. J gave up 3 bases and V 7 bases, and 3 bases lay outside the gene matches. The CDR3 totals 14 residues.

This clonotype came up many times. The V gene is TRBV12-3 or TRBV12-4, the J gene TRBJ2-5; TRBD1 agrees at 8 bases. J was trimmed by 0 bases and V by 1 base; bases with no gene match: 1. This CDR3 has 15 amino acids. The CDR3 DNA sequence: TGTGCCAGCAGTTTAGGGGACAGGTACCAAGAGACCCAGTACTTC. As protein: CASSLGDRYQETQYF.

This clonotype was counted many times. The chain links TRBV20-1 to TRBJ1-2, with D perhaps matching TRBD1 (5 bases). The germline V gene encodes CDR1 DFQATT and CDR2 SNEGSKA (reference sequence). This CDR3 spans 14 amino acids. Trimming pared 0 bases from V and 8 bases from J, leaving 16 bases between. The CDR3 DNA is TGCAGTGCTAGAGACTCCGGGCCCTACAGGGGCTACACCTTC. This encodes CSARDSGPYRGYTF.

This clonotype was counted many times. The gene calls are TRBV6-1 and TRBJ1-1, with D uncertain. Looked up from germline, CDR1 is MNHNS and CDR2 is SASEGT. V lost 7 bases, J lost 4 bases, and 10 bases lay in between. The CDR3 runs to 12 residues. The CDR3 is CASTWARTEAFF. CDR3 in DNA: TGTGCCAGCACGTGGGCTCGCACTGAAGCTTTCTTT.

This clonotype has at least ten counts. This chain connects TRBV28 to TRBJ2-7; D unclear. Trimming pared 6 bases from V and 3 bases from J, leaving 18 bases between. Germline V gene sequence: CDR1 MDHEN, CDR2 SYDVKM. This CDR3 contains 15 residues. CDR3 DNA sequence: TGTGCCAGCAGCCCCCTTTTGGGTCAGAGCTACGAGCAGTACTTC. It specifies CASSPLLGQSYEQYF.

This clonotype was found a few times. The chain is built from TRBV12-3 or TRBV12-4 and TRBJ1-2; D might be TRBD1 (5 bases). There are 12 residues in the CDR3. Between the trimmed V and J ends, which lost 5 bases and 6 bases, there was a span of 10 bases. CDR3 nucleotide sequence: TGTGCCAGCAGTCCGACGGGGCATGGCTACACCTTC. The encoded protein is CASSPTGHGYTF.

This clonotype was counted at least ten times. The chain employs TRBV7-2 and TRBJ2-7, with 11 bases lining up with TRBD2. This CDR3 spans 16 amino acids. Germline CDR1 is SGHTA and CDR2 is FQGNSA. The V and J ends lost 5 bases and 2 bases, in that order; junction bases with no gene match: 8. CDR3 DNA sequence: TGTGCCAGCAGCCCCCGGACTAGCGGGCTTCCCTACGAGCAGTACTTC. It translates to CASSPRTSGLPYEQYF.

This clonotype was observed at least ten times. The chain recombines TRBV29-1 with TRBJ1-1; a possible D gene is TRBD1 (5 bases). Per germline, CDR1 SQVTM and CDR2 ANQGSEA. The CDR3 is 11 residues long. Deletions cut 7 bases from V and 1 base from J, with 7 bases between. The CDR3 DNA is TGCAGCGGGGACGCGAACACTGAAGCTTTCTTT. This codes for CSGDANTEAFF.

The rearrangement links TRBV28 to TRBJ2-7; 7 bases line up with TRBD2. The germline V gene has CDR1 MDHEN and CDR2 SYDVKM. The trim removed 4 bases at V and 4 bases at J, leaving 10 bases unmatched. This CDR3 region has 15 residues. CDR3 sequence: CASSSGAGASYEQYF. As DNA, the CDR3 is TGTGCCAGCAGTTCGGGCGCGGGAGCGTCGTACGAGCAGTACTTC.

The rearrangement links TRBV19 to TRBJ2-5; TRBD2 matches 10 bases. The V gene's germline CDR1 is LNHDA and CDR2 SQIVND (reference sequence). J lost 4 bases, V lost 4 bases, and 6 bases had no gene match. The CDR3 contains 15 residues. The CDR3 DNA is TGTGCCAGTAGTACCTTCCTAGCGGGGGTAGAGACCCAGTACTTC. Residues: CASSTFLAGVETQYF. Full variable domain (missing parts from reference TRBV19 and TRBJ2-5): DGGITQSPKYLFRKEGQNVTLSCEQNLNHDAMYWYRQDPGQGLRLIYYSQIVNDFQKGDIAEGYSVSREKKESFPLTVTSAQKNPTAFYLCASSTFLAGVETQYFGPGTRLLVL.